This is a list of T cell receptor beta chains from one sample in a study of blood T cell repertoires in COVID-19. Using immunoSEQ multiplex PCR, the repertoire was profiled, and TCRdb retains in-frame clones only, with some absent. Of roughly 34,000 clones in the sample, 80% to 90% were seen once. The specimen sequenced was peripheral blood. Source of these receptors: a man in his sixties with active COVID-19. Each CDR3 is given with its conserved first and last residue. A D gene is named only where the DNA matches it firmly. Part of the rows lack a size; the others show once, few, many or a class for expanded clones.

clone_size d_call j_call v_call cdr3_nt cdr3_aa
once TRBD1 TRBJ1-1 TRBV6-6 TGTGCCAGCACCAGAGACAGGGACGCTGAAGCTTTCTTT CASTRDRDAEAFF
medium-sized TRBD2 TRBJ2-2 TRBV3-1/TRBV3-2 TGTGCCAGCAGCCTGCGGACTAGCGGGAGCACCGGGGAGCTGTTTTTT CASSLRTSGSTGELFF
- TRBD1 TRBJ1-1 TRBV7-2 TGTGCCAGCAGCACGGACAGGGCGACTGAAGCTTTCTTT CASSTDRATEAFF
- - TRBJ2-3 TRBV7-9 TGTGCCAGCAGCTTAGAGGGGCCAAGCACAGATACGCAGTATTTT CASSLEGPSTDTQYF
- TRBD2 TRBJ2-1 TRBV7-6 TGTGCCAGCAGCCAGAGGGCCAGCGGGAGGGCTAATGAGCAGTTCTTC CASSQRASGRANEQFF
- - TRBJ2-1 TRBV19 TGTGCCAGTACCATGACAGCGGGCTCCTACAATGAGCAGTTCTTC CASTMTAGSYNEQFF
- - TRBJ1-3 TRBV19 TGTGCCAGTAGTATGGAGTGGGGCCTTGGAAACACCATATATTTT CASSMEWGLGNTIYF
- - TRBJ2-7 TRBV5-1 TGCGCCAGCAGCTATTTTAGCGGACAGGAAGGTAAGGCCTACGAGCAGTACTTC CASSYFSGQEGKAYEQYF
- TRBD2 TRBJ2-1 TRBV4-1 TGCGCCAGCAGCCAAGTGACTAGCCGGAGCTCCTACAATGAGCAGTTCTTC CASSQVTSRSSYNEQFF
- TRBD1 TRBJ2-1 TRBV6-2/TRBV6-3 TGTGCCAGCAGTCTCCGGACAGGGGGAGATGAGCAGTTCTTC CASSLRTGGDEQFF
- - TRBJ1-1 TRBV20-1 TGCAGTGCTAGTAGTACATCTAACACTGAAGCTTTCTTT CSASSTSNTEAFF
- TRBD1 TRBJ1-2 TRBV5-4 TGTGCCAGCAGCGCGGACAGGTACTATGGCTACACCTTC CASSADRYYGYTF
- - TRBJ1-1 TRBV18 TGTGCCAGCTCACGACTTAGGGGAGGCCCTGAAGCTTTCTTT CASSRLRGGPEAFF
once TRBD1 TRBJ2-7 TRBV4-1 TGCGCCAGCAGCCAAGGGGGACAGGGGGAGGGCGAGCAGTACTTC CASSQGGQGEGEQYF
- - TRBJ2-7 TRBV5-4 TGTGCCAGCAGCCCCGCGAGCGCAAGCTCCTACGAGCAGTACTTC CASSPASASSYEQYF
- - TRBJ2-5 TRBV20-1 TGCAGTGCCCACATCAGTACCCAGTACTTC CSAHISTQYF
- TRBD1 TRBJ2-7 TRBV7-9 TGTGCCAGCAGCTCGGCGACAGGGGCGGCCTACGAGCAGTACTTC CASSSATGAAYEQYF
- - TRBJ1-3 TRBV21-1 TGTGCCAGCAGTTCCCTCCTAGGAAACACCATATATTTT CASSSLLGNTIYF
- - TRBJ2-7 TRBV6-5 TGTGCCAGCAGTTACTCGACTAACGGGGTTACCTACGAGCAGTACTTC CASSYSTNGVTYEQYF
- - TRBJ1-2 TRBV5-4 TGTGCCAGCAGCTTGGGGTTGTCCGGGAATGGCTACACCTTC CASSLGLSGNGYTF
- - TRBJ1-5 TRBV7-8 TGTGCCAGCAGCCCCCTCTATGACTATAGCAATCAGCCCCAGCATTTT CASSPLYDYSNQPQHF
- - TRBJ2-5 TRBV6-6 TGTGCCACCCGAGCAGCAGGGGGGCGGGAGACCCAGTACTTC CATRAAGGRETQYF
once TRBD1 TRBJ2-5 TRBV10-3 TGTGCCATCAGTCCGGGACAGGGAGGCGAGACCCAGTACTTC CAISPGQGGETQYF
- - TRBJ2-2 TRBV4-2 TGTGCCAGCAGCCCAGTAATGGGGGCCAACACCGGGGAGCTGTTTTTT CASSPVMGANTGELFF
- - TRBJ2-2 TRBV7-2 TGTGCCAGCAGCAGGACAGCTTCCGCGAACACCGGGGAGCTGTTTTTT CASSRTASANTGELFF
once TRBD2 TRBJ2-3 TRBV29-1 TGCAGCGTCCGAGGGACTAGCGGGGGCACTAGCACAGATACGCAGTATTTT CSVRGTSGGTSTDTQYF
- TRBD2 TRBJ2-3 TRBV4-1 TGCGCCAGCAGCCACATACCCGGGACTAGCGGGAGGTGGGGCACAGATACGCAGTATTTT CASSHIPGTSGRWGTDTQYF
- - TRBJ1-1 TRBV5-6 TGTGCCAGCAGCTTGGGTCGCGAGGGCACTGAAGCTTTCTTT CASSLGREGTEAFF
- TRBD2 TRBJ2-1 TRBV20-1 TGCAGTGCTAGTAAGGTCCCGGGGGGAGAGGGGTACAATGAGCAGTTCTTC CSASKVPGGEGYNEQFF
once TRBD1 TRBJ2-1 TRBV29-1 TGCAGCGTCGCCGCCGCAGGGGGCGCTTACAATGAGCAGTTCTTC CSVAAAGGAYNEQFF
- TRBD2 TRBJ2-1 TRBV5-1 TGCGCCAGCGGCAGGGGACTAGCGAGAGTGGATGAGCAGTTCTTC CASGRGLARVDEQFF
- - TRBJ1-4 TRBV12-5 TGTGCTAGTGGACCTCGACCAGGGCCCTTTAATGAAAAACTGTTTTTT CASGPRPGPFNEKLFF
- - TRBJ1-1 TRBV28 TGTGCCAGCAGCCCTACCACAGGGCGGGCTGAAGCTTTCTTT CASSPTTGRAEAFF
- TRBD2 TRBJ2-3 TRBV9 TGTGCCAGCAGCCCTCTACTAGCGGGAGTCACAGATACGCAGTATTTT CASSPLLAGVTDTQYF
- - TRBJ2-7 TRBV5-1 TGCGCCAGCAGCTTGGCACCCGACCGCAGGGGTGCGCCTTGCGAGCAGTACTTC CASSLAPDRRGAPCEQYF
- TRBD1 TRBJ2-1 TRBV11-2 TGTGCCAGCAGCTTTTTCGGACAGGATAATGAGCAGTTCTTC CASSFFGQDNEQFF
- TRBD2 TRBJ2-1 TRBV6-5 TGTGCCAGCAGTTACGTACTAGCGGGCGCCAATGAGCAGTTCTTC CASSYVLAGANEQFF
- - TRBJ2-7 TRBV25-1 TGTGCCAGCAGTGAAGGGCCCCCGGCCCTTTACGAGCAGTACTTC CASSEGPPALYEQYF
- TRBD1 TRBJ2-1 TRBV3-1/TRBV3-2 TGTGCCAGCAGCCACATGGACAGGGGGCGAGGCAGTGAGCAGTTCTTC CASSHMDRGRGSEQFF
once - TRBJ2-6 TRBV6-5 TGTGCCAGCGCGGTCTCTGGGGCCAACGTCCTGACTTTC CASAVSGANVLTF
- TRBD1 TRBJ1-1 TRBV7-6 TGTGCCAGCAGCTTAGCGCAGGGGGCCATGAACACTGAAGCTTTCTTT CASSLAQGAMNTEAFF
- TRBD2 TRBJ2-1 TRBV9 TGTGCCAGCAGCCAGGGACTAGCGACCTACAATGAGCAGTTCTTC CASSQGLATYNEQFF
once - TRBJ1-4 TRBV6-5 TGTGCCAGCAGCAGCGGACAGATAAATGAAAAACTGTTTTTT CASSSGQINEKLFF
- - TRBJ2-5 TRBV7-9 TGTGCCAGCAGCTCGGGCGGGTCCCAGAGGGAGACCCAGTACTTC CASSSGGSQRETQYF
- - TRBJ2-1 TRBV12-3/TRBV12-4 TGTGCCAGCACCCACTCCGATGAGCAGTTCTTC CASTHSDEQFF
once TRBD1 TRBJ2-7 TRBV11-2 TGTGCCAGCAGCTTAGATCGACAGGGGTCCCTATTCTTC CASSLDRQGSLFF
- - TRBJ2-5 TRBV12-3/TRBV12-4 TGTGCCAGCAGTCGACAGAGGCAAGAGACCCAGTACTTC CASSRQRQETQYF
- - TRBJ2-3 TRBV5-1 TGCGCCACCCAAAGAGGAGCCCAGAACGGGAATACGCAGTATTTT CATQRGAQNGNTQYF
once - TRBJ1-1 TRBV7-3 TGTGCCAGCAGCTCCCAGGGGAAAGCTTTCTTT CASSSQGKAFF
few - TRBJ1-4 TRBV2 TGTGCCAGCAGTGAAAGAGGAGGGGTCGAAAAACTGTTTTTT CASSERGGVEKLFF
- - TRBJ2-2 TRBV9 TGTGCCAGCAGCGTAGGGGCCAGCGCCCCGGGGACCGGGGAGCTGTTTTTT CASSVGASAPGTGELFF
once - TRBJ2-6 TRBV20-1 TGCAGTGCTAGTAGGAGGGGACTGACGTTCTCTGGGGCCAACGTCCTGACTTTC CSASRRGLTFSGANVLTF